Described below is a single T cell receptor beta chain sequence and its context. This sample stems from a study of blood T cell repertoires in COVID-19. As for the study in general: PBMCs, B-cell-depleted T cells, or T cells were the source of the cDNA or gDNA that made up the material.

Participant reports of clinical history set cohort assignment. Original methodology: Nucleated cell counts were estimated from reference gene primer amplification. Profiled with immunoSEQ multiplex PCR; TCRdb holds only in-frame clones, not every one. The V and J calls and clone size were taken over from that table, and D and trimming were inferred from the DNA. In the table there are some 300,000 clones, just over 85% of which are singletons. V lost 7 bases, J lost 5 bases, and 14 bases lay in between. Germline lookup yields CDR1 MNHNY and CDR2 SVGAGI (reference sequence). The CDR3 loop spans 14 amino acids.

The chain combines TRBV6-6 with TRBJ2-2; D is undetermined. This sequence was found in a man younger than 45 who had recovered from COVID-19. Specimen: PBMCs or T cells enriched from blood (not recorded which). CDR3 residues: CASTPPSVTGELFF. CDR3 bases: TGTGCCAGCACCCCCCCTTCCGTAACCGGGGAGCTGTTTTTT.